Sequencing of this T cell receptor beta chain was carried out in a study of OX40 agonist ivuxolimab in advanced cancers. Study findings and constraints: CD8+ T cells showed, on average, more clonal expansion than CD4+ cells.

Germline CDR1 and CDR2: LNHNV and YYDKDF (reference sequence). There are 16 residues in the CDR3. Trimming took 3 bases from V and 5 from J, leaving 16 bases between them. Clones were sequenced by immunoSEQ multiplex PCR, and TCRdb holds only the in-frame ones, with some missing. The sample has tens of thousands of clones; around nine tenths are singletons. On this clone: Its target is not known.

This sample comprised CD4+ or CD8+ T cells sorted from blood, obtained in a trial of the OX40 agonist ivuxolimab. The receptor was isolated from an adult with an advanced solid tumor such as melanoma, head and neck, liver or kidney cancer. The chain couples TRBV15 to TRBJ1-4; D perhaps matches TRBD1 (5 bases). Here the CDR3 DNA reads TGTGCCACCAGCAGGCTACCTGGGACTGAGAATGAAAAACTGTTTTTT. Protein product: CATSRLPGTENEKLFF.